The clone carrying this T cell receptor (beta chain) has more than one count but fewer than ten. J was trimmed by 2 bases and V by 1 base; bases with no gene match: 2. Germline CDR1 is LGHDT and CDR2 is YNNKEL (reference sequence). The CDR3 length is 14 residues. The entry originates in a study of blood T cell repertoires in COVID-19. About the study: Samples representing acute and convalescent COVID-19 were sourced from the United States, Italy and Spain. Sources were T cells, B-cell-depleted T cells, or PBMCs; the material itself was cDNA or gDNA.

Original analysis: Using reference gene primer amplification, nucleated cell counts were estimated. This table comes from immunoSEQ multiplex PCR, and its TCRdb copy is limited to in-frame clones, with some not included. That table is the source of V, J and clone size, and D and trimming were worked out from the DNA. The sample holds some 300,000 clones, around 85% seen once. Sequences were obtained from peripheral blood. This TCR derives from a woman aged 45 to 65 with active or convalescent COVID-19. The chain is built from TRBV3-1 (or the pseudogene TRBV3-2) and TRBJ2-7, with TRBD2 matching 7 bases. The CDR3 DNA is TGTGCCAGCAGCCAAGGTGGGAGGGCCTACGAGCAGTACTTC. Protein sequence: CASSQGGRAYEQYF.